Reported below is one T cell receptor beta chain. Its antigen is still unknown. This sample stems from a study of post-analysis software for immune sequencing data. Study-wide context: Relapsing-remitting, secondary progressive and progressive-relapsing forms of multiple sclerosis all featured among disease courses.

Findings and limits, study-wide: Compared with controls, patients showed significantly lower normalized Chao1 diversity. F measure clustering grouped samples strongly by preparation batch.

Tagging with unique molecular identifiers was a feature of the TCR beta cDNA libraries. MiXCR, run by TCRdb on the PCR reads, gives a single entry per CDR3 protein. Altogether more than 350,000 distinct CDR3 sequences are present, 30% to 40% being singletons, with the ten largest covering 7.6%. Sequencing was done on a sample of blood. The source of this sequence is a girl aged 2 to 10 with multiple sclerosis.

The CDR3 is CASSLGRTGREKLFF. CDR3 nucleotide sequence: TGTGCCAGCAGCTTAGGACGCACAGGGAGGGAAAAACTGTTTTTT. The chain is built from TRBV7-2 and TRBJ1-4, with D perhaps matching TRBD1 (6 bases). V was shortened by 1 base and J by 8 bases, with 14 bases between the two germline ends. The CDR3 loop spans 15 amino acids. Germline CDR1 is SGHTA and CDR2 is FQGNSA.